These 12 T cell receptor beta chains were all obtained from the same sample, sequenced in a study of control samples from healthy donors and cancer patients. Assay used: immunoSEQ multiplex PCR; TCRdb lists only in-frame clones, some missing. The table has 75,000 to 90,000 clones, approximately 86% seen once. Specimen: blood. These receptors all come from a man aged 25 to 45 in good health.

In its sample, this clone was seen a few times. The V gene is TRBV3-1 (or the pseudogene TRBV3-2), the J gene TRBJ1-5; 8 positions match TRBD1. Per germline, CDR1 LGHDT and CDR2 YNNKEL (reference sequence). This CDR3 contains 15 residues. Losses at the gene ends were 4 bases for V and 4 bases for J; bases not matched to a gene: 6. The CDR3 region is CASSLGQGANQPQHF. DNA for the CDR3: TGTGCCAGCAGCCTTGGGCAGGGGGCTAATCAGCCCCAGCATTTT.

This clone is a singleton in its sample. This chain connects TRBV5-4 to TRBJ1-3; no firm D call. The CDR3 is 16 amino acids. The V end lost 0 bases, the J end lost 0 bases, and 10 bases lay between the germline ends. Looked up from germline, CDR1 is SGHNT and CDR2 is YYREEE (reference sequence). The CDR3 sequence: CASSLDPISSGNTIYF. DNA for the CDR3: TGTGCCAGCAGCTTGGACCCCATCAGCTCTGGAAACACCATATATTTT.

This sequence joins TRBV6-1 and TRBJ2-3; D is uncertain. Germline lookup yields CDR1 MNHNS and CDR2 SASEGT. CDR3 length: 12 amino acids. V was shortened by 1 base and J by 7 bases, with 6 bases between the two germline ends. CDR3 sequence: CASSEGRYTQYF. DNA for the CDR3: TGTGCCAGCAGTGAAGGTCGGTATACGCAGTATTTT.

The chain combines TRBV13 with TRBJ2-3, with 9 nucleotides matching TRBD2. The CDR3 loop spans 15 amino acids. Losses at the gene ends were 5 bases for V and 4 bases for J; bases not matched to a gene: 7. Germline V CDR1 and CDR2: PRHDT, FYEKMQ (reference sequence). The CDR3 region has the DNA TGTGCCAGCAGCCCCGGGGGACTAGCCGCAGATACGCAGTATTTT. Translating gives CASSPGGLAADTQYF.

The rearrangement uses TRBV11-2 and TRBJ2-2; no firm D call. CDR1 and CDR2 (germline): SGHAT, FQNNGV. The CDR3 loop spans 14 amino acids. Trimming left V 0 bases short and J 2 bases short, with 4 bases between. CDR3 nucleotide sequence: TGTGCCAGCAGCTTAGACAGTAACACCGGGGAGCTGTTTTTT. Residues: CASSLDSNTGELFF.

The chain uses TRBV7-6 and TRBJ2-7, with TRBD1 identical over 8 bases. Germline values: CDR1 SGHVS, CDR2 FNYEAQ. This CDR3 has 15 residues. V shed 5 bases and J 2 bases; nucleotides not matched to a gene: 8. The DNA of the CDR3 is TGTGCCAGCAGCCCAGTGCAGGGGGCGACCTACGAGCAGTACTTC. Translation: CASSPVQGATYEQYF.

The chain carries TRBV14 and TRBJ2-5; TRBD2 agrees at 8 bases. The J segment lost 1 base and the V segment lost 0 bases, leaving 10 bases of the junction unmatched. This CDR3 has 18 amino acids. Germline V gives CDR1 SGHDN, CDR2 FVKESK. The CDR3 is CASSQDSESSGVQETQYF. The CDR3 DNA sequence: TGTGCCAGCAGCCAAGATTCAGAGAGTAGCGGGGTCCAAGAGACCCAGTACTTC.

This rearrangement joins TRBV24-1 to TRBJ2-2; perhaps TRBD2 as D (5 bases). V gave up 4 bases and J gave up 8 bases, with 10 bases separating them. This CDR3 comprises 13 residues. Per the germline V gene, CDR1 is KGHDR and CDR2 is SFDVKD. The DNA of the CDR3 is TGTGCCACCAGTGAGACCGGGGAGGGGGAGCTGTTTTTT. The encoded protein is CATSETGEGELFF.

As DNA, the CDR3 is TGTGCCAGCAGCTCCGGGACTAGGCAGGCGGAGACCCAGTACTTC. Encoded protein: CASSSGTRQAETQYF. The V and J genes are TRBV6-5 and TRBJ2-5, with 8 bases matching TRBD2. The junction had 11 bases not matched to a gene; V was cut back by 6 bases and J by 5 bases. This CDR3 comprises 15 residues. CDR1 and CDR2 (germline): MNHEY, SVGAGI.

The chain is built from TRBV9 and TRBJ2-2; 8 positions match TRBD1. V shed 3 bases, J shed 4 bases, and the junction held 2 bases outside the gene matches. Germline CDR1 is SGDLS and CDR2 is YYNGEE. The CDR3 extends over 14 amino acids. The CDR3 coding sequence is TGTGCCAGCAGCGCCACAGGGGGCACCGGGGAGCTGTTTTTT. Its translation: CASSATGGTGELFF.

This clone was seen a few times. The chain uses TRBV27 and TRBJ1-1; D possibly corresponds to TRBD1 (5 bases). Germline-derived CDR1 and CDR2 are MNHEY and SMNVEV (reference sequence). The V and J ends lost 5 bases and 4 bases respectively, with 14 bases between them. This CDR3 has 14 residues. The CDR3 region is CASSPREEVTEAFF. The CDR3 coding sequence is TGTGCCAGCAGTCCCAGGGAGGAGGTCACTGAAGCTTTCTTT.

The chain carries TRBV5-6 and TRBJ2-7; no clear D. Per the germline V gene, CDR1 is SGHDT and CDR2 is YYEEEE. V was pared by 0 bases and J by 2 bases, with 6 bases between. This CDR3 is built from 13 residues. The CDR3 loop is CASSLGTTYEQYV. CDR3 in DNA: TGTGCCAGCAGCTTGGGGACGACCTACGAGCAGTACGTC.